Listed below are T cell receptor beta chains from one sample, sequenced in a study of T cell changes during pregnancy in multiple sclerosis. The data were produced by immunoSEQ multiplex PCR, yet TCRdb's version contains in-frame clones alone and is incomplete. The data hold about 61,000 clones, with 90% observed a single time. Here the sequenced sample was peripheral blood, taken in the first trimester of pregnancy. The source is a female donor in good health, enrolled as a control in a pregnancy study. The conserved cysteine and the conserved F or W are not part of the CDR3 here. The order of the fields is clone size, D gene, J gene, V gene, CDR3 protein. A D gene is named only where the DNA matches it firmly. Rows may omit the clone size; those that give it use once, few, many or a size class.

clone_size: NA
d_call: TRBD1
j_call: TRBJ2-7
v_call: TRBV5-3
cdr3_aa: ARSLAFTGVPYEQY

clone_size: NA
d_call: TRBD2
j_call: TRBJ2-7
v_call: TRBV7-8
cdr3_aa: ASTLSTSGKSSYEQY

clone_size: NA
d_call: NA
j_call: TRBJ2-3
v_call: TRBV6-1
cdr3_aa: ASRGDSDTQY

clone_size: NA
d_call: NA
j_call: TRBJ1-2
v_call: TRBV7-9
cdr3_aa: ASSLARGVNYGYT

clone_size: once
d_call: TRBD1
j_call: TRBJ1-1
v_call: TRBV7-3
cdr3_aa: ASSSRQGTEAF

clone_size: NA
d_call: TRBD1
j_call: NA
v_call: TRBV7-6
cdr3_aa: ASSPAQGAYEQY

clone_size: NA
d_call: NA
j_call: TRBJ1-5
v_call: TRBV15
cdr3_aa: ATSRPDSDYQPQH

clone_size: NA
d_call: NA
j_call: TRBJ1-2
v_call: TRBV6-5
cdr3_aa: ASSYSSGDYGYT

clone_size: NA
d_call: NA
j_call: TRBJ1-2
v_call: TRBV5-6
cdr3_aa: ASSLQGPDYGYT

clone_size: NA
d_call: NA
j_call: TRBJ1-2
v_call: TRBV7-3
cdr3_aa: ASSLTNRGPWASNYGYT

clone_size: NA
d_call: TRBD2
j_call: TRBJ2-3
v_call: TRBV7-9
cdr3_aa: ASSLTASGTIDTQY

clone_size: NA
d_call: NA
j_call: TRBJ2-7
v_call: TRBV7-9
cdr3_aa: ASSLRGTTIEQY

clone_size: NA
d_call: TRBD1
j_call: TRBJ1-2
v_call: TRBV6-5
cdr3_aa: ASSYSGRGRGYT

clone_size: few
d_call: NA
j_call: TRBJ2-7
v_call: TRBV2
cdr3_aa: ASSLAGTSYEQY

clone_size: NA
d_call: NA
j_call: TRBJ2-5
v_call: TRBV11-2
cdr3_aa: ASSLAGIHAETQY

clone_size: few
d_call: TRBD1
j_call: TRBJ1-4
v_call: TRBV11-3
cdr3_aa: ASSPVGQSATNEKLF

clone_size: NA
d_call: TRBD1
j_call: TRBJ1-3
v_call: TRBV9
cdr3_aa: ASSPQGAGNTIY

clone_size: NA
d_call: TRBD1
j_call: TRBJ1-6
v_call: TRBV5-1
cdr3_aa: ASSLEVAGGNSPLH

clone_size: NA
d_call: TRBD1
j_call: TRBJ2-2
v_call: TRBV6-1
cdr3_aa: ASCWSTGAGELF

clone_size: NA
d_call: NA
j_call: TRBJ2-7
v_call: TRBV7-8
cdr3_aa: ASSLGHSYEQY

clone_size: NA
d_call: NA
j_call: TRBJ2-5
v_call: TRBV4-3
cdr3_aa: ASSQDRGETQY

clone_size: few
d_call: NA
j_call: TRBJ1-1
v_call: TRBV4-3
cdr3_aa: ASGLVGGTEAF

clone_size: NA
d_call: TRBD1
j_call: TRBJ1-5
v_call: TRBV30
cdr3_aa: AWSVQGFGPQH

clone_size: NA
d_call: NA
j_call: TRBJ1-5
v_call: TRBV7-2
cdr3_aa: ASSLNPEDVYYSNQPQH

clone_size: NA
d_call: NA
j_call: TRBJ2-7
v_call: TRBV28
cdr3_aa: ASSLGEAHEQY

clone_size: NA
d_call: NA
j_call: TRBJ1-2
v_call: TRBV28
cdr3_aa: ASRTAGDVSHGYT

clone_size: NA
d_call: NA
j_call: TRBJ2-3
v_call: TRBV29-1
cdr3_aa: SVEVSGDIWYSDTQY

clone_size: NA
d_call: TRBD1
j_call: TRBJ1-1
v_call: TRBV7-3
cdr3_aa: ASSLTPLAGGAF

clone_size: NA
d_call: NA
j_call: TRBJ2-7
v_call: TRBV28
cdr3_aa: ASSFGDGSSYEQY

clone_size: NA
d_call: NA
j_call: TRBJ2-5
v_call: TRBV11-2
cdr3_aa: ASSPSQETQY

clone_size: NA
d_call: TRBD2
j_call: TRBJ2-1
v_call: TRBV5-8
cdr3_aa: ASSLIAGGTYNEQF

clone_size: NA
d_call: TRBD2
j_call: TRBJ2-3
v_call: TRBV4-2
cdr3_aa: ASSQGLAGDLYDTQY

clone_size: NA
d_call: NA
j_call: TRBJ2-3
v_call: TRBV6-1
cdr3_aa: ASRRGLSTDTQY

clone_size: many
d_call: TRBD1
j_call: TRBJ2-5
v_call: TRBV4-3
cdr3_aa: ASSRTGRRETQY

clone_size: NA
d_call: NA
j_call: TRBJ1-2
v_call: TRBV19
cdr3_aa: AARYGRGNGYT

clone_size: few
d_call: NA
j_call: TRBJ2-1
v_call: TRBV10-3
cdr3_aa: AIRYSDIYNEQF

clone_size: NA
d_call: NA
j_call: TRBJ2-7
v_call: TRBV27
cdr3_aa: ASSLSRRGTYEQY

clone_size: NA
d_call: NA
j_call: TRBJ1-1
v_call: TRBV11-1
cdr3_aa: ASRLLPATGLAF

clone_size: NA
d_call: NA
j_call: TRBJ1-1
v_call: TRBV7-2
cdr3_aa: ASSGLSVITEAF

clone_size: NA
d_call: NA
j_call: TRBJ1-4
v_call: TRBV4-1
cdr3_aa: ASRSPTEKNEKLF

clone_size: NA
d_call: NA
j_call: TRBJ1-6
v_call: TRBV7-9
cdr3_aa: ASSLTGYNSPLH

clone_size: NA
d_call: TRBD1
j_call: TRBJ1-5
v_call: TRBV2
cdr3_aa: ASKEQGRSGPQH

clone_size: NA
d_call: NA
j_call: TRBJ1-2
v_call: TRBV30
cdr3_aa: AWRRGSGGYT

clone_size: NA
d_call: NA
j_call: TRBJ2-7
v_call: TRBV6-5
cdr3_aa: ASSSPAGTNYEQY